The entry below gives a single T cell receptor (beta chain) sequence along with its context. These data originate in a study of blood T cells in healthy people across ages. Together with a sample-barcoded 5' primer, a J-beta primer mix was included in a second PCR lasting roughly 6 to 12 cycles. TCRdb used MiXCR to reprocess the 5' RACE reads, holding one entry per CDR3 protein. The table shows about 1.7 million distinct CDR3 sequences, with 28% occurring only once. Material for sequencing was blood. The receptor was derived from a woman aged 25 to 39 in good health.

CDR3 protein: CASSQDSARAYEQYF. CDR3 in DNA: TGCGCCAGCAGCCAAGACTCGGCGCGGGCCTACGAGCAGTACTTC. The V and J genes are TRBV4-3 and TRBJ2-7; D may be TRBD2 (5 bases). The CDR3 spans 15 residues. In germline, CDR1 is LGHNA, CDR2 YSLEER. The V end was cut by 0 bases, the J end by 2 bases, with 11 bases between.